Sequencing of this T cell receptor (beta chain) was carried out in a study of blood T cell repertoires in COVID-19. The wider study: COVID-19 samples, acute and convalescent, were from the United States, Italy and Spain. Sample material is recorded as cDNA or gDNA derived from T cells, B-cell-depleted T cells, or PBMCs.

V was clipped by 3 bases and J by 4 bases; unmatched bases: 3. The CDR3 has 14 amino acids. In germline, CDR1 is MNHEY, CDR2 SVGEGT. Original analysis: Estimates of nucleated cell counts were drawn from the amplification of reference gene primers. Data came from immunoSEQ multiplex PCR; TCRdb stores just in-frame clones and leaves some out. V and J calls and clone size follow that table, whereas D and trimming were derived from the DNA. Of 200,000 or so clones listed, approximately 91% are singletons. The sequenced sample was peripheral blood. This clonotype was obtained from a woman between 35 and 50 years old who had recovered from COVID-19. V gene TRBV6-2 or TRBV6-3 combines with J gene TRBJ2-7; 10 nucleotides agree with TRBD1. CDR3 in amino acids: CASSYRDRGYEQYF. CDR3 DNA sequence: TGTGCCAGCAGTTATCGGGACAGGGGTTACGAGCAGTACTTC.